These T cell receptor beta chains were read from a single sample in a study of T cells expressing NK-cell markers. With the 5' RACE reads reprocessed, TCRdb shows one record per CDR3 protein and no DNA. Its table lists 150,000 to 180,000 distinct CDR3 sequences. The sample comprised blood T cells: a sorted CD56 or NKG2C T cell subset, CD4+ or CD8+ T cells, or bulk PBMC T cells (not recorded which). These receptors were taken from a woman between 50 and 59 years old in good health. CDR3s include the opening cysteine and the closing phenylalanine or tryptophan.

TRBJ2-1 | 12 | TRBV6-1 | CASSELGLEQFF
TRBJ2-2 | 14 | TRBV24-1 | CATSVGAGYGELFF
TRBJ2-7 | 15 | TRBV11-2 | CASSYGTSSSYEQYF
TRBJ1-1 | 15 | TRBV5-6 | CASSLPREMGTEAFF
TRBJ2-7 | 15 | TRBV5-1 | CASQTGQGFTYEQYF
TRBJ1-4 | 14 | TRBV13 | CASSLAGTVEKLFF
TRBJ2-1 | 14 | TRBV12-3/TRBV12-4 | CASSSPTGGDEQFF
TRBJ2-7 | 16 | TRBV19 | CASSIGGGDYYNEQYF
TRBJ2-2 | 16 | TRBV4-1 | CASSPLSGDYTGELFF
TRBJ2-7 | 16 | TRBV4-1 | CASSQAPGIWPPEQYF
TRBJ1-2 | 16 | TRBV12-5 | CASGPFEAGYDYGYTF
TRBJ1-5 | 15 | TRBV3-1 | CASSQEGRVGQPQHF
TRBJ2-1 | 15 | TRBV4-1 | CASSSPRDRIDEQFF
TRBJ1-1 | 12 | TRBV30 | CAWSVTGTEAFF
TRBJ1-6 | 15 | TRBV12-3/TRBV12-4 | CASSFQGNYNSPLHF
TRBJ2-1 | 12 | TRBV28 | CASRSLGSEQFF
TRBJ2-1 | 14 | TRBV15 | CATTGTRKYNEQFF
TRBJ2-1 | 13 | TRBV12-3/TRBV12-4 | CASTPLSYNEQFF
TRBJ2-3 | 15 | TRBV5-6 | CASSRRGAGTDTQYF
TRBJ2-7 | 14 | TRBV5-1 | CASSPGDSSYEQYF
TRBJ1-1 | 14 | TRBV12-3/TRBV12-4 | CASSLYDGGGEAFF
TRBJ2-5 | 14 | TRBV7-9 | CASSLSWDRETQYF
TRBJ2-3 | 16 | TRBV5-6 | CASSQAHDRYTDTQYF
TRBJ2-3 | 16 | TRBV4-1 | CASSQERASSTDTQYF
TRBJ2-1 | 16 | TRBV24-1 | CATSDPTSGRIGEQFF
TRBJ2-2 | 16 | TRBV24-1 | CATSEPGSRESGELFF
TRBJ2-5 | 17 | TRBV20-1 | CSARGLGTSASTETQYF
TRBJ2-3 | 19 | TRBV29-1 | CSTKNEPPTLSAVTDTQYF
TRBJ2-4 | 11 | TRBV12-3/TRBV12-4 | CASSFLNIQYF
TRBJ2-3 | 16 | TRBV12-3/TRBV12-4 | CASSLISRPPTDTQYF
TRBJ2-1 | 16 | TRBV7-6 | CASSLQGAAEWNEQFF
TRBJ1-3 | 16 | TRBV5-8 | CASSDVGTFSGNTIYF
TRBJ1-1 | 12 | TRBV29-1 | CSGMTGRTEAFF
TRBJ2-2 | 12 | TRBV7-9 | CASGRDTGELFF
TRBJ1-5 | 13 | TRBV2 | CASSSGVEQPQHF
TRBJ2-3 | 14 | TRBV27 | CASGQRESTDTQYF
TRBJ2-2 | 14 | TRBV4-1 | CASSQAGATGELFF
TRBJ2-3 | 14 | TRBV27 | CASSSPGGGDTQYF
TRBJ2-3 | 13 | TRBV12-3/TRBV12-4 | CASSTTGQGTQYF
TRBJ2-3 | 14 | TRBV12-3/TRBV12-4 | CASSLAAAEDTQYF
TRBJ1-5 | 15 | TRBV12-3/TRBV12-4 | CASSPPGDRNQPQHF
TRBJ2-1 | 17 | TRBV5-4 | CASSLAGKGQVGNEQFF
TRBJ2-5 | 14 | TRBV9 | CASSASGVRETQYF
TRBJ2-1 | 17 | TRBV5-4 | CASSSPSLAQHYNEQFF
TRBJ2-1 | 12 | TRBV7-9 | CASSQSLNEQFF
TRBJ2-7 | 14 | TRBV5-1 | CASSLPLAGDEQYF
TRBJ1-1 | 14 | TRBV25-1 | CASSVEDYYTEAFF
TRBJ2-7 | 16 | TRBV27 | CASSGAVTPGIYEQYF
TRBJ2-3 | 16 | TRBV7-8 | CASSLAARVNTDTQYF